The T cell receptor beta chain under discussion was sequenced for a study of molecular identifiers for immune sequencing clone quantification. Points from the study as a whole: Whereas naive cells kept under 1% of molecules in clones above 20 RNA copies, such clones held over 97% in effectors.

The authors gated naive CD8 T cells as CD8+CD4-CCR7+CD45RA+ for sorting. Preparation of the bulk TCR libraries relied on previously described methods and listed TCR primers. A single record per CDR3 protein comes from TCRdb applying MiXCR to the PCR reads. This table holds 100,000 or so distinct CDR3 sequences, under 25% found once. This clonotype was observed a few times. Its antigen is unknown. The trim removed 4 bases at V and 4 bases at J, leaving 4 bases unmatched. The CDR3 length is 15 residues. The germline V gene has CDR1 SGHNT and CDR2 YENEEA. The V and J genes are TRBV11-3 and TRBJ2-2; 9 nucleotides line up with TRBD1. The clonotype was recovered from a human donor in good health. Some libraries in this study had Jurkat cell RNA spiked in. What was sequenced was naive CD8+ T cells from blood, with Jurkat cell RNA spiked in. The subset denotes: FACS-sorted CD8+CD4-CCR7+CD45RA+ naive T cells. The DNA of the CDR3 is TGTGCCAGCAGCTCGGACAGGGGATCCACCGGGGAGCTGTTTTTT. Translation: CASSSDRGSTGELFF.